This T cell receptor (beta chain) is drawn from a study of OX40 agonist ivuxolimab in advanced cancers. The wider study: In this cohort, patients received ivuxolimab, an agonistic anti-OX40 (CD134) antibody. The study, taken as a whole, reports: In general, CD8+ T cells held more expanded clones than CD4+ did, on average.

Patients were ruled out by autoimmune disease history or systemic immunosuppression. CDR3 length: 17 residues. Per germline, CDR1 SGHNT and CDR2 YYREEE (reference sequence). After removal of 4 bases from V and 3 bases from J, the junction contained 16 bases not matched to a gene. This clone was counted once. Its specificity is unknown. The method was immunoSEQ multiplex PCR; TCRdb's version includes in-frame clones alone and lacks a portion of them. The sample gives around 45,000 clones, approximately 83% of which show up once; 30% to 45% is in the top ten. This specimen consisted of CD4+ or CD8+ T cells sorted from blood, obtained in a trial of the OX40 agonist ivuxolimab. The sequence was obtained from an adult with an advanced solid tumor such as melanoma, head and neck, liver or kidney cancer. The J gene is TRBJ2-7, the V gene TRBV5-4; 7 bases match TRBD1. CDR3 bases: TGTGCCAGCAGCGGCACCAACCGGGACAGTAACTTCTACGAGCAGTACTTC. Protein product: CASSGTNRDSNFYEQYF.